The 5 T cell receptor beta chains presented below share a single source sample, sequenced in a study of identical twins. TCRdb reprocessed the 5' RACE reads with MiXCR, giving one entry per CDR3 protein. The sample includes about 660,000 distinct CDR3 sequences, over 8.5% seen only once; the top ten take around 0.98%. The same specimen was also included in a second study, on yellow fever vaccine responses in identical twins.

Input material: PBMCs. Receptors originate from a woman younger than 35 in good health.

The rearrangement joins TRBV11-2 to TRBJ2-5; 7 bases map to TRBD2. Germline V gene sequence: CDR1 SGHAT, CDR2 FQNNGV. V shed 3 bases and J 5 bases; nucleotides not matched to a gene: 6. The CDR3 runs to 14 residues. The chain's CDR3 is CASSFETSWETQYF. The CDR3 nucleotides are TGTGCCAGCAGCTTCGAGACTAGCTGGGAGACCCAGTACTTC.

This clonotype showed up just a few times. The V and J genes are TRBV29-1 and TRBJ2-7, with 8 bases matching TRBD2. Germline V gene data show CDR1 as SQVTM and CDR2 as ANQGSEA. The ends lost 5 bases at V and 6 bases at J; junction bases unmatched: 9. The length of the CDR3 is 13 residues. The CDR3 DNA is TGCAGCGTTTCGGACGGGAGGGCCGTCGAGCAGTACTTC. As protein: CSVSDGRAVEQYF.

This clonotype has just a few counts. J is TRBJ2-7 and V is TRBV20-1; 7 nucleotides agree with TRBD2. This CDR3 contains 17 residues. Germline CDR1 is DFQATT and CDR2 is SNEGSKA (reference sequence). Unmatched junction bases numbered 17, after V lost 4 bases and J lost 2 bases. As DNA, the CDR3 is TGCAGTGCTACTAGAATTGAGGGGAGGGTGTTGACCTACGAGCAGTACTTC. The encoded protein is CSATRIEGRVLTYEQYF.

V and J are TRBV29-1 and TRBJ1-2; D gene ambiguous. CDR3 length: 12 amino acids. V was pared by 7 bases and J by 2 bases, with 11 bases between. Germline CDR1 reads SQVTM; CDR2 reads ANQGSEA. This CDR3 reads CSAEGINYGYTF. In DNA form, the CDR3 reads TGCAGCGCCGAGGGCATAAACTATGGCTACACCTTC.

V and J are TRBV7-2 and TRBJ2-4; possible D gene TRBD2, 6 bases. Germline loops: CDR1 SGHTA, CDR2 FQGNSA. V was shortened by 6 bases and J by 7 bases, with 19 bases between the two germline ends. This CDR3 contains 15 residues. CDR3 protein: CASRPGGRERNIQYF. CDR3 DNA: TGTGCCAGCAGGCCAGGCGGGCGGGAAAGGAACATTCAGTACTTC.